Following are 28 T cell receptor beta chains from one sample sequenced in a study of blood T cell repertoires in COVID-19. Data came from immunoSEQ multiplex PCR; TCRdb stores just in-frame clones and leaves some out. The data show nearly 350,000 clones, about nine tenths seen once. The sequenced sample was peripheral blood. The receptor set was obtained from a woman in her 70s with COVID-19, enrolled during active disease.

This clone was recorded once. V usage is TRBV14 and J usage is TRBJ1-2; possibly TRBD1 for D (6 bases). The CDR3 covers 15 residues. Trimming stripped 4 bases from V and 4 bases from J, with 16 bases between. Germline CDR1 is SGHDN and CDR2 is FVKESK. The CDR3 DNA follows: TGTGCCAGCAGCCTTATACAGGGTGGTATCTATGGCTACACCTTC. Translating it yields CASSLIQGGIYGYTF.

The chain employs TRBV5-1 and TRBJ2-7; a weak D match, TRBD2 (6 bases). The ends were cut back, 0 bases at V and 5 bases at J, with 15 bases in the middle. Per germline, CDR1 SGHRS and CDR2 YFSETQ. The CDR3 loop spans 15 amino acids. This CDR3 is CASSLAGTRGDEQYF. CDR3 in DNA: TGCGCCAGCAGCTTGGCGGGGACTCGAGGGGACGAGCAGTACTTC.

This clone was recorded once. The gene calls are TRBV9 and TRBJ1-2; D remains unclear. The CDR3 length is 15 residues. The V gene lost 1 base and the J gene lost 8 bases, with 18 bases spanning the gap. Looked up from germline, CDR1 is SGDLS and CDR2 is YYNGEE. This CDR3 is CASSVTIDGEGGYTF. CDR3 DNA sequence: TGTGCCAGCAGCGTAACAATTGACGGGGAAGGGGGCTACACCTTC.

The chain links TRBV4-1 to TRBJ2-3, with 7 bases fitting TRBD1. Germline V CDR1 and CDR2: MGHRA, YSYEKL. The CDR3 has 15 amino acids. The V gene end was trimmed by 4 bases and the J gene end by 4 bases; junction bases not matched to a gene: 8. The chain's CDR3 is CASSPEGAFPDTQYF. CDR3 DNA: TGCGCCAGCAGCCCCGAGGGGGCCTTTCCAGATACGCAGTATTTT.

This clone occurred once. The chain recombines TRBV10-3 with TRBJ2-7, with 9 bases fitting TRBD2. Germline CDR1 reads ENHRY; CDR2 reads SYGVKD. The CDR3 has 14 amino acids. V gave up 11 bases and J gave up 0 bases; unmatched junction bases: 8. The CDR3 loop reads CAARQRGDSYEQYF. As DNA, the CDR3 is TGTGCCGCACGTCAGCGGGGGGACTCCTACGAGCAGTACTTC.

The J gene is TRBJ1-1, the V gene TRBV5-4; the D gene is possibly TRBD1 (6 bases). Germline V gene sequence: CDR1 SGHNT, CDR2 YYREEE (reference sequence). Trimming removed 3 bases at V and 1 base at J, with 13 bases between. The CDR3 is 15 residues long. The CDR3 DNA reads TGTGCCAGCAGCTCCCCGGGACAAGAGAACACTGAAGCTTTCTTT. This sequence encodes CASSSPGQENTEAFF.

This clone was counted once. This sequence joins TRBV24-1 and TRBJ1-5; the D gene is possibly TRBD1 (5 bases). The CDR3 totals 13 residues. Germline V gene lookup returns CDR1 KGHDR and CDR2 SFDVKD. Trimming took off 2 bases at V and 9 bases at J, with 10 bases between the two ends. CDR3 nucleotide sequence: TGTGCCACCAGTGATTCCCAGGGAAGGCCCCAGCATTTT. Its translation: CATSDSQGRPQHF.

The V gene is TRBV7-2, the J gene TRBJ2-5, with TRBD2 matching 11 bases. The germline V gene has CDR1 SGHTA and CDR2 FQGNSA. Trimming took 1 base from V and 3 from J; bases not matched to a gene: 4. The CDR3 contains 16 residues. CDR3 nucleotide sequence: TGTGCCAGCAGCTTAGGTGCTAGCGGGGGGAAAGAGACCCAGTACTTC. It encodes CASSLGASGGKETQYF.

This chain connects TRBV28 to TRBJ2-4, with D tentatively TRBD1 (5 bases). The CDR3 contains 16 residues. V was shortened by 6 bases and J by 5 bases, with 20 bases between the two germline ends. In germline, CDR1 is MDHEN, CDR2 SYDVKM. The CDR3 nucleotides read TGTGCCAGCAGCCGTCGGACAACCACATACCAAAACATTCAGTACTTC. It translates to CASSRRTTTYQNIQYF.

The V and J genes are TRBV24-1 and TRBJ1-2, with TRBD1 matching over 9 bases. The V gene's germline CDR1 is KGHDR and CDR2 SFDVKD. V was pared by 3 bases and J by 2 bases, with 15 bases of the junction left unmatched. The CDR3 totals 19 residues. CDR3 DNA sequence: TGTGCCACCAGTGATACCTCCGGGACAGGGAGGGAGATGAACTATGGCTACACCTTC. Encoded protein: CATSDTSGTGREMNYGYTF.

This clone is a singleton in its sample. The chain employs TRBV6-5 and TRBJ1-3, with a weak D call TRBD1 (5 bases). The CDR3 runs to 14 residues. Germline loops: CDR1 MNHEY, CDR2 SVGAGI. V shed 0 bases and J shed 11 bases, with 14 bases lying between them. This CDR3 is CASSYSFQRGSIYF. CDR3 sequence (DNA): TGTGCCAGCAGTTACTCGTTTCAAAGGGGCTCCATATATTTT.

This chain connects TRBV28 to TRBJ1-6, with D possibly matching TRBD1 (6 bases). V was pared by 6 bases and J by 9 bases, with 15 bases between. The germline CDR1 and CDR2 sequences are MDHEN and SYDVKM. The CDR3 spans 14 residues. CDR3 DNA sequence: TGTGCCAGCAGCCCCTTCACAGGGATTTCACCCCTCCACTTT. Translation: CASSPFTGISPLHF. Looking up the rest from reference TRBV28 and TRBJ1-6 gives the full variable domain: DVKVTQSSRYLVKRTGEKVFLECVQDMDHENMFWYRQDPGLGLRLIYFSYDVKMKEKGDIPEGYSVSREKKERFSLILESASTNQTSMYLCASSPFTGISPLHFGNGTRLTVT.

The CDR3 sequence is CASSLDPTVTEAFF. The DNA of the CDR3 is TGTGCCAGCAGCTTAGACCCTACAGTCACTGAAGCTTTCTTT. V gene TRBV7-2 combines with J gene TRBJ1-1; no clear D. CDR3 length equals 14 residues. Per the germline V gene, CDR1 is SGHTA and CDR2 is FQGNSA. The V gene lost 1 base and the J gene lost 4 bases, with 10 bases spanning the gap.

The V call is TRBV27, the J call TRBJ2-7; D gene ambiguous. Germline V CDR1 and CDR2: MNHEY, SMNVEV (reference sequence). V was clipped by 2 bases and J by 3 bases, with 14 bases between them. The CDR3 sequence is 15 residues long. In nucleotides, the CDR3 is TGTGCCAGCAGTTTAGATTGGAGTCGGAACTACGAGCAGTACTTC. Protein: CASSLDWSRNYEQYF.

This chain connects TRBV30 to TRBJ1-2; tentatively, D is TRBD1 (6 bases). The CDR3 is made up of 12 amino acids. V was shortened by 3 bases and J by 7 bases, with 12 bases between the two germline ends. In germline, CDR1 is GTSNPN, CDR2 SVGIG (reference sequence). CDR3 in DNA: TGTGCCTGGAGGCAGACAGGAGGTGGCTACACCTTC. Protein product: CAWRQTGGGYTF.

This chain connects TRBV5-8 to TRBJ1-5, with unresolved D. CDR1 is SGHTS and CDR2 is YDEGEE in the germline V gene. Trimming left V 3 bases short and J 0 bases short, with 16 bases between. The CDR3 extends over 17 amino acids. CDR3 nucleotide sequence: TGTGCCAGCAGCTCATCTCTTGGGCCTGATAGCAATCAGCCCCAGCATTTT. This encodes CASSSSLGPDSNQPQHF. Based on the CDR3 plus reference TRBV5-8 and TRBJ1-5, the full variable domain is EAGVTQSPTHLIKTRGQQATLRCSPISGHTSVYWYQQALGLGLQFLLWYDEGEERNRGNFPPRFSGRQFPNYSSELNVNALELEDSALYLCASSSSLGPDSNQPQHFGDGTRLSIL.

CDR3 coding DNA: TGTGCCAGCTCACATAACCGGGGAGGGGAACGGAACACTGAAGCTTTCTTT. Its translation is CASSHNRGGERNTEAFF. The chain employs TRBV18 and TRBJ1-1; perhaps TRBD1 as D (5 bases). V lost 4 bases to trimming and J lost 1 base, with 19 bases between them. The CDR3 runs to 17 residues. Germline lookup yields CDR1 KGHSH and CDR2 LQKENI.

The chain has TRBV2 and TRBJ2-3; 7 bases align to TRBD2. Trimming cost V 0 bases and J 1 base; bases outside gene matches: 4. Germline V lookup: CDR1 SNHLY, CDR2 FYNNEI. The CDR3 contains 16 residues. CDR3 DNA: TGTGCCAGCAGTGAAGCACGGGCGGGGGGCACAGATACGCAGTATTTT. It is translated as CASSEARAGGTDTQYF. Drawing the rest from reference TRBV2 and TRBJ2-3, the complete variable domain is EPEVTQTPSHQVTQMGQEVILRCVPISNHLYFYWYRQILGQKVEFLVSFYNNEISEKSEIFDDQFSVERPDGSNFTLKIRSTKLEDSAMYFCASSEARAGGTDTQYFGPGTRLTVL.

The chain recombines TRBV4-3 with TRBJ1-1; D gene uncertain. The germline V gene encodes CDR1 LGHNA and CDR2 YSLEER. The V and J ends lost 1 base and 0 bases respectively, with 21 bases between them. The CDR3 sequence is 19 residues long. The CDR3 is CASSQAVPGYGAMNTEAFF. In DNA, the CDR3 is TGCGCCAGCAGCCAAGCGGTACCCGGGTACGGCGCCATGAACACTGAAGCTTTCTTT.

The rearrangement links TRBV4-2 to TRBJ2-1, with TRBD2 identical over 8 bases. The V gene's germline CDR1 is LGHNA and CDR2 YNFKEQ. After removal of 3 bases from V and 4 bases from J, the junction contained 8 bases not matched to a gene. The CDR3 length is 16 residues. The CDR3 reads CASSHPAGGLYNEQFF. The DNA of the CDR3 is TGTGCCAGCAGCCACCCCGCGGGGGGCTTGTACAATGAGCAGTTCTTC.

The chain recombines TRBV27 with TRBJ2-1; no clear D. CDR3 size: 11 residues. Germline CDR1 MNHEY, CDR2 SMNVEV (reference sequence). Trimming removed 10 bases at V and 4 bases at J, with 8 bases between. CDR3 region: CATEAYNEQFF. CDR3 bases: TGTGCCACCGAGGCGTACAATGAGCAGTTCTTC.

The chain joins TRBV6-5 to TRBJ1-1, with D maybe TRBD1 (6 bases). V gave up 7 bases and J gave up 3 bases, with 12 bases separating them. The CDR3 is 13 amino acids. Germline V gene lookup returns CDR1 MNHEY and CDR2 SVGAGI. The CDR3 loop reads CASKDRSYTEAFF. DNA of the CDR3: TGTGCCAGCAAAGACAGGTCTTACACTGAAGCTTTCTTT.

This sequence joins TRBV6-6 and TRBJ1-5; no definite D call. Germline V gene data show CDR1 as MNHNY and CDR2 as SVGAGI (reference sequence). The germline V and J ends were trimmed by 2 bases and 5 bases, with 7 bases remaining between them. There are 13 residues in the CDR3. CDR3 nucleotides: TGTGCCAGCAGTTACCAGATCTATCAGCCCCAGCATTTT. Translation gives CASSYQIYQPQHF.

CDR3 in amino acids: CASSLAGTSYEQYF. Written as DNA, the CDR3 is TGTGCCAGCAGCCTGGCGGGGACTTCCTACGAGCAGTACTTC. The chain joins TRBV11-2 to TRBJ2-7; D is perhaps TRBD2 (6 bases). The CDR3 sequence is 14 residues long. The V gene lost 5 bases and the J gene lost 1 base, with 12 bases spanning the gap. Germline V gene data show CDR1 as SGHAT and CDR2 as FQNNGV. The variable domain in full, completed from reference TRBV11-2 and TRBJ2-7, reads EAGVAQSPRYKIIEKRQSVAFWCNPISGHATLYWYQQILGQGPKLLIQFQNNGVVDDSQLPKDRFSAERLKGVDSTLKIQPAKLEDSAVYLCASSLAGTSYEQYFGPGTRLTVT.

The chain uses TRBV18 and TRBJ2-7; TRBD1 matches 9 bases. Germline lookup yields CDR1 KGHSH and CDR2 LQKENI. This CDR3 region has 16 residues. Germline trimming cut 3 bases from V and 9 bases from J; bases unmatched to any gene: 15. The CDR3 sequence is CASSPGTGPTLGGQYF. CDR3 in DNA: TGTGCCAGCTCACCGGGGACAGGGCCCACCTTAGGTGGGCAGTACTTC. Together with reference TRBV18 and TRBJ2-7, the CDR3 gives the full variable domain: NAGVMQNPRHLVRRRGQEARLRCSPMKGHSHVYWYRQLPEEGLKFMVYLQKENIIDESGMPKERFSAEFPKEGPSILRIQQVVRGDSAAYFCASSPGTGPTLGGQYFGPGTRLTVT.

This chain connects TRBV24-1 to TRBJ2-7, with TRBD1 identical over 8 bases. V was clipped by 6 bases and J by 3 bases; unmatched bases: 9. CDR3 length: 15 amino acids. Germline V gene data show CDR1 as KGHDR and CDR2 as SFDVKD. CDR3 loop: CATSSTGGPFYEQYF. CDR3 in DNA: TGTGCCACCAGTAGTACAGGGGGGCCTTTCTACGAGCAGTACTTC.

This rearrangement joins TRBV12-5 to TRBJ2-1; a weak D match, TRBD2 (5 bases). Germline V gene data show CDR1 as LGHNT and CDR2 as FRNRAP. The CDR3 has 14 amino acids. V was cut by 0 bases and J by 12 bases, with 15 bases left in between. The CDR3 DNA sequence: TGTGCTAGTGGTTTGGTACCGACAATGAGCGGGCAGTTCTTC. Its translation: CASGLVPTMSGQFF.

This CDR3 reads CASTGPGISYGYTF. CDR3 sequence (DNA): TGTGCCAGCACCGGTCCAGGGATTAGCTATGGCTACACCTTC. The J gene is TRBJ1-2, the V gene TRBV7-2; tentative D call: TRBD1 (5 bases). Per the germline V gene, CDR1 is SGHTA and CDR2 is FQGNSA. V was shortened by 7 bases and J by 4 bases, with 16 bases between the two germline ends. The CDR3 is 14 amino acids.